The text below deals with one T cell receptor (beta chain). The data belong to a study of cytomegalovirus exposure and HLA in healthy donors. The method was immunoSEQ multiplex PCR; TCRdb's version includes in-frame clones alone and lacks a portion of them. The sample has some 100,000 clones; roughly nine tenths are singletons. Sequencing was done on a sample of PBMCs. This TCR was recovered from a man between 18 and 35 years old in good health and CMV-seropositive.

The CDR3 coding sequence is TGTGCCAGCAGTTCACTAGCGGGGGGGCTTATCGAGCAGTTCTTC. It codes for CASSSLAGGLIEQFF. The chain is built from TRBV6-6 and TRBJ2-1; 13 nucleotides agree with TRBD2. The CDR3 is 15 amino acids. V lost 4 bases and J lost 10; bases outside the gene matches: 7. The germline CDR1 and CDR2 sequences are MNHNY and SVGAGI (reference sequence).